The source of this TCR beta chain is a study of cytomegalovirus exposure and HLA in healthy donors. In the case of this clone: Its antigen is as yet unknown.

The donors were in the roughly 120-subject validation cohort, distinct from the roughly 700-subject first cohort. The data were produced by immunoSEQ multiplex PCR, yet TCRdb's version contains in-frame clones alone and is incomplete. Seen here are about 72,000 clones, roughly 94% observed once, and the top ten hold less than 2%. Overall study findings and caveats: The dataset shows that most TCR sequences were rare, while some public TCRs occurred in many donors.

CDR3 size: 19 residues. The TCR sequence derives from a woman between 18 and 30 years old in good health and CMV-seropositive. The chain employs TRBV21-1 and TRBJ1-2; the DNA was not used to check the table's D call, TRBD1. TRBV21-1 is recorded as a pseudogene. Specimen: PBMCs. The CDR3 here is CASSKVGTGGSGRSYGYTF. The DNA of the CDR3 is TGTGCCAGCAGCAAAGTAGGGACAGGGGGCAGTGGTAGGTCCTATGGCTACACCTTC.